This T cell receptor beta chain came from a study of control samples from healthy donors and cancer patients. The V and J ends lost 1 base and 0 bases, in that order; junction bases with no gene match: 7. CDR3 length: 18 amino acids. CDR1 and CDR2 from the germline V gene are SGHKS and YYEKEE (reference sequence). TCRdb keeps only in-frame clones here, not all; method: immunoSEQ multiplex PCR. Of about 60,000 clones in the sample, 85% were seen once. The sample taken for sequencing was blood. The chain couples TRBV5-5 to TRBJ1-6; 7 nucleotides line up with TRBD1. The TCR sequence derives from a man in his forties in good health. The CDR3 protein is CASSLPGTVSSYNSPLHF. The DNA for the CDR3 is TGTGCCAGCAGCTTGCCCGGGACAGTGAGCTCCTATAATTCACCCCTCCACTTT.